This T cell receptor beta chain was identified during a study of blood T cell repertoires in COVID-19. Looking at the study overall: Collection of acute and convalescent COVID-19 samples took place in the United States, Italy and Spain. In each case, the material was cDNA or gDNA derived from T cells, B-cell-depleted T cells, or PBMCs.

As processed by the authors: Amplification of reference gene primers was used by the study to estimate nucleated cell counts. Assay used: immunoSEQ multiplex PCR; TCRdb lists only in-frame clones, some missing. The DNA was the basis for D and trimming; V, J and clone size are from that table. The repertoire includes a few hundred thousand clones, around 91% of them detected once, and 9.5% sits in the top ten. Trimming stripped 5 bases from V and 5 bases from J, with 12 bases between. The CDR3 runs to 13 residues. Looked up from germline, CDR1 is GTSNPN and CDR2 is SVGIG (reference sequence). This TCR came from a middle-aged woman who had recovered from COVID-19. The chain couples TRBV30 to TRBJ2-2; a weak D match, TRBD2 (6 bases). Sequenced material: PBMCs or T cells enriched from blood (not recorded which). CDR3 loop: CAWRRGRTGELFF. The CDR3 DNA is TGTGCCTGGCGGCGGGGAAGAACCGGGGAGCTGTTTTTT.